The 26 T cell receptor beta chains in this list originate from one sample, sequenced in a study of T-cell memory formation after mild COVID-19. Each CDR3 protein gets one entry after TCRdb re-called the 5' RACE reads with MiXCR. The sample holds around 370,000 distinct CDR3 sequences, 20% to 25% seen once. Specimen: PBMCs or a T cell subset sorted from them (not recorded which). The receptor set was obtained from an adult woman who had mild COVID-19 (a few samples of this study predate the infection). Cell type and time point are not known.

This clonotype turned up a few times. V gene TRBV12-3 or TRBV12-4 combines with J gene TRBJ1-1, with TRBD1 matching 9 bases. V lost 7 bases to trimming and J lost 5 bases; unmatched junction nucleotides: 8. This CDR3 region has 14 residues. CDR3 protein: CASTRTTGGTEAFF. The CDR3 DNA reads as TGTGCCAGCACCCGAACGACAGGGGGTACTGAAGCTTTCTTT.

The V call is TRBV20-1, the J call TRBJ1-5, with no clear D. The germline V gene encodes CDR1 DFQATT and CDR2 SNEGSKA (reference sequence). The CDR3 length is 15 residues. V dropped 0 bases and J dropped 4 bases, with 13 bases sitting between them. The CDR3 region is CSARDQGRYNQPQHF. The CDR3 DNA reads TGCAGTGCTAGAGACCAAGGGAGATATAATCAGCCCCAGCATTTT.

The rearrangement joins TRBV21-1 to TRBJ2-2; TRBD2, as called in the table, went unchecked against the DNA. TRBV21-1 is described as a pseudogene. There are 15 residues in the CDR3. The CDR3: CASNRWGEVTGELFF. For the CDR3, the DNA is TGTGCCAGCAACCGGTGGGGGGAGGTCACCGGGGAGCTGTTTTTT.

V usage is TRBV20-1 and J usage is TRBJ2-2; 11 positions match TRBD1. V dropped 1 base and J dropped 6; count of bases not matched to a gene: 7. The CDR3 is made up of 16 amino acids. In germline, CDR1 is DFQATT, CDR2 SNEGSKA (reference sequence). CDR3 sequence (DNA): TGCAGTGCTAGAGGGAACCCGGACAGGGGGCCCGGGGAGCTGTTTTTT. Translating it yields CSARGNPDRGPGELFF.

A remark on this clonotype: A read error may produce the germline difference seen at one junction end. The chain has TRBV7-2 and TRBJ2-1; 8 positions agree with TRBD2. CDR1 SGHTA and CDR2 FQGNSA come from the germline V gene. The CDR3 consists of 15 residues. CDR3 protein: CDSSLRRGVYNEQFF. The CDR3 region has the DNA TGTGACAGCAGCTTAAGGCGGGGGGTCTACAATGAGCAGTTCTTC. The full variable domain, completed using reference TRBV7-2 and TRBJ2-1, is GAGVSQSPSNKVTEKGKDVELRCDPISGHTALYWYRQSLGQGLEFLIYFQGNSAPDKSGLPSDRFSAERTGGSVSTLTIQRTQQEDSAVYLCDSSLRRGVYNEQFFGPGTRLTVL.

Many counts were recorded for this clonotype. The chain recombines TRBV7-3 with TRBJ1-2; no clear D. The CDR3 sequence is 12 residues long. V gave up 4 bases and J gave up 5 bases, with 8 bases separating them. Germline lookup yields CDR1 SGHTA and CDR2 FQGTGA. The CDR3 DNA is TGTGCCAGCAGCTCTATCGGGTATGGCTACACCTTC. This gives the protein CASSSIGYGYTF.

This clonotype was picked up a small number of times. This rearrangement joins TRBV18 to TRBJ2-3; possibly TRBD1 for D (6 bases). Germline V gives CDR1 KGHSH, CDR2 LQKENI. Deletions cut 3 bases from V and 6 bases from J, with 13 bases between. The CDR3 has 14 amino acids. Here the CDR3 DNA reads TGTGCCAGCTCACCGCAACAGGGAAGGGATACGCAGTATTTT. This codes for CASSPQQGRDTQYF.

This clonotype was counted ten times or more. This sequence joins TRBV12-3 or TRBV12-4 and TRBJ2-2, with D hard to call. The germline V and J ends were trimmed by 1 base and 4 bases, with 4 bases remaining between them. The CDR3 is 13 residues long. The CDR3: CASSLETTGELFF. The CDR3 nucleotides read TGTGCCAGCAGTTTAGAGACCACCGGGGAGCTGTTTTTT.

The rearrangement links TRBV13 to TRBJ2-4, with TRBD2 matching 9 bases. After removal of 2 bases from V and 0 bases from J, the junction contained 17 bases not matched to a gene. This CDR3 has 21 residues. Per germline, CDR1 PRHDT and CDR2 FYEKMQ (reference sequence). The CDR3 coding sequence is TGTGCCAGCAGCTTATCCCCCCGGGATAGCGGGGGCCACCTAGCCAAAAACATTCAGTACTTC. Its protein is CASSLSPRDSGGHLAKNIQYF.

This clonotype turned up a few times. This chain uses TRBV5-1 with TRBJ2-1; 11 nucleotides line up with TRBD2. The CDR3 has 17 residues. The trim removed 1 base at V and 7 bases at J, leaving 10 bases unmatched. In germline, CDR1 is SGHRS, CDR2 YFSETQ. The CDR3 reads CASSLSTSGRLGNEQFF. DNA of the CDR3: TGCGCCAGCAGCTTGTCCACTAGCGGGAGACTGGGAAATGAGCAGTTCTTC.

The chain couples TRBV18 to TRBJ1-1, with 7 bases identical to TRBD1. Per the germline V gene, CDR1 is KGHSH and CDR2 is LQKENI. The length of the CDR3 is 17 residues. V dropped 2 bases and J dropped 1; count of bases not matched to a gene: 10. CDR3 bases: TGTGCCAGCTCACCATCCGAGGGGGCTAGGGGGAACACTGAAGCTTTCTTT. It specifies CASSPSEGARGNTEAFF. Based on the CDR3 plus reference TRBV18 and TRBJ1-1, the full variable domain is NAGVMQNPRHLVRRRGQEARLRCSPMKGHSHVYWYRQLPEEGLKFMVYLQKENIIDESGMPKERFSAEFPKEGPSILRIQQVVRGDSAAYFCASSPSEGARGNTEAFFGQGTRLTVV.

This clonotype came up a few times. The rearrangement uses TRBV11-3 and TRBJ2-2, with a possible D match to TRBD1 (5 bases). The V and J ends lost 6 bases and 6 bases respectively, with 23 bases between them. CDR1 is SGHNT, CDR2 YENEEA, per germline. The CDR3 runs to 17 residues. The CDR3 DNA follows: TGTGCCAGCAGTCACAAAGGGGCAGTCGGGTTGGCCGGGGAGCTGTTTTTT. Encoded protein: CASSHKGAVGLAGELFF.

J is TRBJ2-1 and V is TRBV29-1; TRBD1 might be the D (6 bases). CDR1 is SQVTM and CDR2 is ANQGSEA in the germline V gene. The CDR3 length is 12 residues. CDR3: CRGQSSYNEQFF. CDR3 bases: TGCAGAGGACAGAGCTCCTACAATGAGCAGTTCTTC.

The chain recombines TRBV7-9 with TRBJ1-4, with 9 bases fitting TRBD1. The CDR3 has 14 amino acids. Germline V gives CDR1 SEHNR, CDR2 FQNEAQ (reference sequence). With V trimmed by 5 bases and J by 8 bases, 6 bases remained unmatched. CDR3 loop: CASSQGQGKEKLFF. The CDR3 DNA sequence: TGTGCCAGCAGCCAGGGACAGGGTAAAGAAAAACTGTTTTTT. Using reference TRBV7-9 and TRBJ1-4 for the parts outside the CDR3, the full variable domain is DTGVSQNPRHKITKRGQNVTFRCDPISEHNRLYWYRQTLGQGPEFLTYFQNEAQLEKSRLLSDRFSAERPKGSFSTLEIQRTEQGDSAMYLCASSQGQGKEKLFFGSGTQLSVL.

This clonotype was found a few times. The rearrangement links TRBV6-2 or TRBV6-3 to TRBJ1-6; D is undetermined. The germline gives CDR1 MNHEY, CDR2 SVGEGT. This CDR3 has 11 residues. V lost 5 bases and J lost 8, with 4 bases in between. For the CDR3, the DNA is TGTGCCAGCAGTGGGGATTCACCCCTCCACTTT. It specifies CASSGDSPLHF.

The V and J genes are TRBV12-3 or TRBV12-4 and TRBJ1-6; 7 bases map to TRBD1. The CDR3 covers 13 residues. V gave up 4 bases and J gave up 16 bases; unmatched junction bases: 10. The CDR3 loop is CASSSTGTALLHF. The CDR3 bases are TGTGCCAGCAGTTCGACCGGGACAGCCCTTCTCCACTTT.

This clonotype appeared many times. This sequence joins TRBV29-1 and TRBJ2-7; 9 bases map to TRBD1. Germline CDR1 is SQVTM and CDR2 is ANQGSEA. The CDR3 spans 13 residues. Unmatched junction bases numbered 10, after V lost 6 bases and J lost 7 bases. The CDR3 nucleotides are TGCAGCGTCCCCGGGACAGGGCGACGTGAGCAGTACTTC. Translating gives CSVPGTGRREQYF.

Concerning this clonotype itself: This may be a read error: a much more frequent sequence differs by one nucleotide. The CDR3: CASTQGDPDTQYF. The DNA for the CDR3 is TGTGCCAGTACCCAAGGAGACCCAGATACGCAGTATTTT. The gene calls are TRBV9 and TRBJ2-3; D unclear. V was pared by 8 bases and J by 4 bases, with 14 bases between. The CDR3 spans 13 residues. The V gene's germline CDR1 is SGDLS and CDR2 YYNGEE.

This clonotype turned up a few times. One end of the junction does not line up with germline, which may come from a read error. The V call is TRBV6-6, the J call TRBJ1-2; perhaps TRBD1 as D (6 bases). The CDR3 length is 12 residues. The germline CDR1 and CDR2 sequences are MNHNY and SVGAGI (reference sequence). The CDR3 DNA sequence: TGTGCCAGCAGGAGAGTGGACAGACCTGCTCTATTC. Residues: CASRRVDRPALF.

The V call is TRBV6-5, the J call TRBJ2-1; the match to TRBD2 covers 10 bases. The germline gives CDR1 MNHEY, CDR2 SVGAGI. The V gene end was trimmed by 0 bases and the J gene end by 0 bases; junction bases not matched to a gene: 2. This CDR3 has 17 amino acids. The CDR3: CASSYSPSGSSYNEQFF. In DNA, the CDR3 is TGTGCCAGCAGTTACTCGCCTAGCGGGAGCTCCTACAATGAGCAGTTCTTC.

This clonotype turned up a few times. The V gene is TRBV6-5, the J gene TRBJ1-1; a weak D match, TRBD1 (5 bases). Germline assignment: CDR1 MNHEY and CDR2 SVGAGI. The V end lost 5 bases, the J end lost 5 bases, and 18 bases lay between the germline ends. The CDR3 totals 15 residues. CDR3 DNA sequence: TGTGCCAGCAGTCCCGGGACGACCGGGAGGACTGAAGCTTTCTTT. Encoded protein: CASSPGTTGRTEAFF.

This sequence joins TRBV7-2 and TRBJ2-1; no reliable D call. This CDR3 has 12 residues. Germline V gene data show CDR1 as SGHTA and CDR2 as FQGNSA. Trimming took 4 bases from V and 10 from J, leaving 11 bases between them. The CDR3 loop is CASSSLDPEQFF. The CDR3 region has the DNA TGTGCCAGCAGCTCCCTGGATCCGGAGCAGTTCTTC. Variable domain in full (rest from reference TRBV7-2 and TRBJ2-1): GAGVSQSPSNKVTEKGKDVELRCDPISGHTALYWYRQSLGQGLEFLIYFQGNSAPDKSGLPSDRFSAERTGGSVSTLTIQRTQQEDSAVYLCASSSLDPEQFFGPGTRLTVL.

This clonotype was detected only a few times. J is TRBJ2-5 and V is TRBV27, with D unclear. The CDR3 spans 13 residues. Trimming took 6 bases from V and 5 from J, leaving 13 bases between them. CDR1 is MNHEY, CDR2 SMNVEV, per germline (reference sequence). The CDR3 loop is CASSQGPGETQYF. In nucleotides, the CDR3 is TGTGCCAGCAGCCAAGGACCTGGGGAGACCCAGTACTTC.

There are a few counts of this clonotype. This chain links TRBV20-1 with TRBJ2-7, with D possibly TRBD1 on 5 matching bases. The germline gives CDR1 DFQATT, CDR2 SNEGSKA (reference sequence). V was pared by 0 bases and J by 0 bases, with 12 bases between. This CDR3 is 15 amino acids long. The CDR3 DNA reads TGCAGTGCTAGAGATCCCAGGGCCACCTCCTACGAGCAGTACTTC. This gives the protein CSARDPRATSYEQYF.

The chain uses TRBV10-3 and TRBJ2-7, with D tentatively TRBD2 (6 bases). CDR1 ENHRY and CDR2 SYGVKD come from the germline V gene. V was clipped by 0 bases and J by 3 bases, with 15 bases between them. The CDR3 extends over 16 amino acids. The CDR3 is CAISESWREANYEQYF. DNA of the CDR3: TGTGCCATCAGTGAGTCGTGGAGGGAGGCGAACTACGAGCAGTACTTC.

The sample holds a few counts of this clonotype. The genes are TRBV6-5 and TRBJ2-5; a possible D gene is TRBD1 (5 bases). Per germline, CDR1 MNHEY and CDR2 SVGAGI. V shed 0 bases and J shed 7 bases, with 12 bases lying between them. The CDR3 totals 14 residues. CDR3: CASSYSGFQGTQYF. The CDR3 region has the DNA TGTGCCAGCAGTTACTCAGGTTTTCAGGGGACCCAGTACTTC.